The TCR beta chain under discussion was sequenced for a study of spatial heterogeneity in lung cancer. Time point denoted: blood at routine non-recurrence follow-up after resection. TCRdb passed the 5' RACE reads through MiXCR, listing each CDR3 protein once. Of some 46,000 distinct CDR3 sequences listed, about 12% are singletons. V lost 3 bases, J lost 6 bases, and 12 bases lay in between. CDR3 size: 14 residues. Per the germline V gene, CDR1 is LNHDA and CDR2 is SQIVND (reference sequence). The source material was PBMCs, sampled at follow-up. The clonotype comes from a male donor with early-stage non-small cell lung cancer. The chain combines TRBV19 with TRBJ1-5; no reliable D call. The CDR3 DNA reads as TGTGCCAGTAGTATCGACCCGGCGGTTCAGCCCCAGCATTTT. This codes for CASSIDPAVQPQHF.